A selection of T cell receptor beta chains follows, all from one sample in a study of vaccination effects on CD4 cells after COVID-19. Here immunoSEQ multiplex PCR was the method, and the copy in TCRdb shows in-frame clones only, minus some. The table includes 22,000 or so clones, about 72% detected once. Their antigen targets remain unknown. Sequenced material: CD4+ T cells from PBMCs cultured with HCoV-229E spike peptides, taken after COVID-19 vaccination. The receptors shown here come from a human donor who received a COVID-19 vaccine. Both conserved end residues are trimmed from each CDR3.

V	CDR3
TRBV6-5	ATAGATPDYEQY
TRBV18	ASSLQDPRNTGELF
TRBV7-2	ASSLIHGRYEQY
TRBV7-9	ASSLVLLTGDEQF
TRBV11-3	ASSLDPTDNEQF
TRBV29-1	SVVVGGDEKLF
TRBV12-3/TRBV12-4	ASSLVTGELF
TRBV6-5	ASSRDRNNYGYT
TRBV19	ASSSVAGGLNEQF
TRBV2	ASSDPAGDGTQY
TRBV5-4	ASSLEAESSYEQY
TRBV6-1	ASSEGDSIRTDTQY
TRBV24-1	ATSDPTGPGELF
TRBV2	ASSWSSGANVLT
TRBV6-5	ASSYTGDGTQH
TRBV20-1	SASGRAGANVLT
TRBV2	ASSDLTHRETQY